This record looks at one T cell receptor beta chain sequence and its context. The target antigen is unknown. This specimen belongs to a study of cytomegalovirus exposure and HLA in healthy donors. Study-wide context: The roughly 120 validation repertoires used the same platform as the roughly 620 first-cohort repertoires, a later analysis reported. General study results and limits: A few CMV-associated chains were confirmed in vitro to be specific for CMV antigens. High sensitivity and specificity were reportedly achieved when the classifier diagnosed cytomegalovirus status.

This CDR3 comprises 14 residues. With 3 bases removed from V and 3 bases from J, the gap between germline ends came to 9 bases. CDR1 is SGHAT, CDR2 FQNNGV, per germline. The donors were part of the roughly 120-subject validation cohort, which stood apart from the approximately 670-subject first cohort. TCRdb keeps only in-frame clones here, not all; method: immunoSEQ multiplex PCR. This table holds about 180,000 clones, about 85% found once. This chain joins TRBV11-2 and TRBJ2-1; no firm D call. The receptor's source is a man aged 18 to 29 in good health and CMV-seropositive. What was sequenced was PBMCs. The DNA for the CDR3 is TGTGCCAGCAGCTTCGAACAGATCTACAATGAGCAGTTCTTC. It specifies CASSFEQIYNEQFF.